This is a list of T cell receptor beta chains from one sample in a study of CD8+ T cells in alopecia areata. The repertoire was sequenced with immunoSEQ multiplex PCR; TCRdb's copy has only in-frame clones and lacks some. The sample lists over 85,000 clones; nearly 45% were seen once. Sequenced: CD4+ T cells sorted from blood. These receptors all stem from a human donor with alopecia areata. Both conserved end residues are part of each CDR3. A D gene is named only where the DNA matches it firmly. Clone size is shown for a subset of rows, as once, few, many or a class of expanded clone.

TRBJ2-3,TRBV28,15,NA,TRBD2,CASSSGGRRPDTQYF,TGTGCCAGCAGCTCCGGCGGGAGGCGGCCAGATACGCAGTATTTT
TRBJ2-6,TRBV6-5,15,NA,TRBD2,CASSREGRGANVLTF,TGTGCCAGCAGTCGGGAGGGTAGAGGTGCCAACGTCCTGACTTTC
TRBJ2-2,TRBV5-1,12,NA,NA,CASRGSTGELFF,TGCGCCAGCAGGGGAAGCACCGGGGAGCTGTTTTTT
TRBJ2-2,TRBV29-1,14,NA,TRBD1,CSVGARGPAGELFF,TGCAGCGTTGGGGCCAGGGGGCCTGCCGGGGAGCTGTTTTTT
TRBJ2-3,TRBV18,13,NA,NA,CASSPLSTDTQYF,TGTGCCAGCTCACCTCTGAGCACAGATACGCAGTATTTT
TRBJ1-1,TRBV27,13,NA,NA,CASSLRQNGEAFF,TGTGCCAGCAGTTTAAGGCAGAACGGTGAAGCTTTCTTT
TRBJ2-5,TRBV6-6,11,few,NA,CASRGLETQYF,TGTGCCAGCAGAGGGTTGGAGACCCAGTACTTC
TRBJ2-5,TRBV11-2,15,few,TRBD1,CASSATGMGQETQYF,TGTGCCAGCAGCGCGACAGGGATGGGCCAAGAGACCCAGTACTTC
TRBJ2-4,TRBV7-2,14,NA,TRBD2,CASSPGLVNDIQYF,TGTGCCAGCAGCCCGGGACTAGTAAATGACATTCAGTACTTC
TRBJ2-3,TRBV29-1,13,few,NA,CSVGGRNTDTQYF,TGCAGCGTTGGTGGCAGAAACACAGATACGCAGTATTTT
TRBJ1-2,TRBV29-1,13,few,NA,CSVNAGGQVGYTF,TGCAGCGTTAACGCCGGGGGGCAGGTCGGCTACACCTTC
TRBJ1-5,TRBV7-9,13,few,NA,CASSSDWDQPQHF,TGTGCCAGCAGCTCGGACTGGGATCAGCCCCAGCATTTT
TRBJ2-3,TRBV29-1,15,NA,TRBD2,CSVPRLAGGLDTQYF,TGCAGCGTTCCGCGACTAGCGGGGGGGCTCGATACGCAGTATTTT
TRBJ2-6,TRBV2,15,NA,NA,CASSGPLSGANVLTF,TGTGCCAGCAGTGGTCCTCTCTCTGGGGCCAACGTCCTGACTTTC